This T cell receptor (beta chain) was obtained from a study of long-term antiretroviral therapy in people with HIV. Study outcomes and limitations: Clonotypes expanded prior to ART showed repertoire dominance at all sampled time points. HIV repertoires spanned narrower CDR3 length ranges than controls.

Survey level was the resolution at which the v3.0 immunoSEQ assay ran. The method was immunoSEQ multiplex PCR; TCRdb's version includes in-frame clones alone and lacks a portion of them. The sample comprises fewer than 45,000 clones, 85% of which are singletons, and 4.8% rests with the top ten. The CDR3 totals 14 residues. Germline CDR1 ENHRY, CDR2 SYGVKD. Trimming left V 6 bases short and J 6 bases short, with 15 bases between. Two or more post-ART PBMC samples, plus at least one pre-ART sample, were available for each donor. A word on this clone: Its matching antigen is unknown.

The input for sequencing was unsorted PBMCs, taken 2.8 years before starting antiretroviral therapy. This receptor was identified in a woman aged 25 to 39 with HIV. The genes are TRBV10-3 and TRBJ1-5; no reliable D call. The CDR3 is CAIRGSAGSQPQHF. CDR3 in DNA: TGTGCCATCAGGGGGTCAGCTGGCAGTCAGCCCCAGCATTTT.